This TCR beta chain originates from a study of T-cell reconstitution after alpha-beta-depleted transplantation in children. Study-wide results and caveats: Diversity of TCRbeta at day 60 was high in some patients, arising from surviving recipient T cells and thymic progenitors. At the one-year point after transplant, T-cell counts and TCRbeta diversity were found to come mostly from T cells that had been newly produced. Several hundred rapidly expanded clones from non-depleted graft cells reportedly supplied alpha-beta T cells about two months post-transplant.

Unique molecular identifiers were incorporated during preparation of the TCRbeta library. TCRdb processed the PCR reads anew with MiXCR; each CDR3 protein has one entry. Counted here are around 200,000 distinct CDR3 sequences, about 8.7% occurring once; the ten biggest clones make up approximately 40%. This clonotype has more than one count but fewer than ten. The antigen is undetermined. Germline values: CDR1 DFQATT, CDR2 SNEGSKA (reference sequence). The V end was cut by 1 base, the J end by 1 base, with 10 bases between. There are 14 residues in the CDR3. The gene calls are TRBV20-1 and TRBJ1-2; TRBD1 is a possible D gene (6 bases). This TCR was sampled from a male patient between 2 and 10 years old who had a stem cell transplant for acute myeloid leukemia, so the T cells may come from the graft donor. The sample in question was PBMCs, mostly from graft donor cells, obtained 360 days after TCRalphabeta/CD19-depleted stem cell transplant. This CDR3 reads CSARVGGGNYGYTF. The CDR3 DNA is TGCAGTGCTAGAGTAGGAGGGGGTAACTATGGCTACACCTTC.